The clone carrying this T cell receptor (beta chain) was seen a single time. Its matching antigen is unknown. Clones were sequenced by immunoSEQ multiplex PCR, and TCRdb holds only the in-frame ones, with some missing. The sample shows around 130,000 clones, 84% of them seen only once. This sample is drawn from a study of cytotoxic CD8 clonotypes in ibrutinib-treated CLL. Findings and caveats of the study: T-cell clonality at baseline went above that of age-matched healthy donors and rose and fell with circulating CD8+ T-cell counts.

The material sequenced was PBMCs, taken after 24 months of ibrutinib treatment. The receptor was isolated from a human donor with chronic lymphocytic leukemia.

CDR3 nucleotide sequence: TGTGCCAGCAGAGCGGGGGGCTACAATGAGCAGTTCTTC. This translates into CASRAGGYNEQFF. J is TRBJ2-1 and V is TRBV6-5, with 9 bases matching TRBD2. V shed 6 bases and J 3 bases; nucleotides not matched to a gene: 0. This CDR3 has 13 amino acids. The germline V gene has CDR1 MNHEY and CDR2 SVGAGI.